Here is one T cell receptor (beta chain) with its context. The junction does not match germline at one end; this may be a read error. The sample comes from a study of blood T cell repertoires in COVID-19. Repertoires were generated with immunoSEQ multiplex PCR, while TCRdb's copy carries only in-frame clones and drops some. Of approximately 210,000 clones in the sample, 65% to 90% were seen once. The CDR3 length is 13 residues. Germline CDR1 and CDR2: SGDLS and YYNGEE. This receptor was obtained from a woman aged 45-65 years with acute COVID-19. The V gene is TRBV9, the J gene TRBJ1-4; no reliable D call. Source material: PBMCs or T cells enriched from blood (not recorded which). CDR3 sequence reads: CASSVEFEGELFF. CDR3 coding DNA: TGTGCCAGCAGTGTAGAATTTGAAGGAGAACTGTTTTTT.